This T cell receptor beta chain was recovered during a study of T cells after yellow fever vaccination. Study-level results: Reappearance after the booster was seen for most primary-vaccination clones, at roughly 96% CD4 and 70% to 90% CD8.

This clonotype was counted many times. Antigen specificity is unknown. TCRdb recomputed calls from the 5' RACE reads with MiXCR, one row per CDR3 protein. The sample has approximately 260,000 distinct CDR3 sequences; roughly 5.2% are singletons. The ends were cut back, 4 bases at V and 4 bases at J, with 12 bases in the middle. CDR1 is SGHRS and CDR2 is YFSETQ in the germline V gene. The length of the CDR3 is 14 residues. The genes are TRBV5-1 and TRBJ1-3; D remains ambiguous. This receptor was taken from a man aged 18-30 years who received the YFV17D yellow fever vaccine. The sequencing used CD4+ T cells sorted from PBMCs, collected on the day of the yellow fever booster vaccination. For the CDR3, the DNA is TGCGCCAGCAGCGTGGACGCACAGGGAAACACCATATATTTT. Its protein is CASSVDAQGNTIYF.